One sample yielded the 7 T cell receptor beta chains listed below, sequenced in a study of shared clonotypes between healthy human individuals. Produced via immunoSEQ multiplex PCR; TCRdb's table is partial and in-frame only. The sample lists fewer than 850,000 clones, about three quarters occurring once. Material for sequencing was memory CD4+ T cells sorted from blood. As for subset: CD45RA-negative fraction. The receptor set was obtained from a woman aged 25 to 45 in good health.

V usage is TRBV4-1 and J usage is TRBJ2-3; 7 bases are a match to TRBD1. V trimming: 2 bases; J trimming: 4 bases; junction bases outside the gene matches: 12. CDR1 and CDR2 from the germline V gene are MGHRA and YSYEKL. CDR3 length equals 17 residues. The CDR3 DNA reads TGCGCCAGCAGCCAACAATACCTACAGGGGCAGGCAGATACGCAGTATTTT. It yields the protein CASSQQYLQGQADTQYF.

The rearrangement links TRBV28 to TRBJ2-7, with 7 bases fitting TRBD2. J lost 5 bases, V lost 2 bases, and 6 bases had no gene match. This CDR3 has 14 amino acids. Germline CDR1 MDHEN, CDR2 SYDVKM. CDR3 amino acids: CASSLAGVSNEQYF. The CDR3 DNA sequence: TGTGCCAGCAGTTTAGCGGGAGTTTCCAACGAGCAGTACTTC.

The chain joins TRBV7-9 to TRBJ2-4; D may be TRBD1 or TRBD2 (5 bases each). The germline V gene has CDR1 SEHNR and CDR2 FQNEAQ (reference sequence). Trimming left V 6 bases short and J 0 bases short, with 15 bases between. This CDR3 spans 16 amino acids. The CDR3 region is CASSRDGELAKNIQYF. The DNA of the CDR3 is TGTGCCAGCAGTAGGGACGGAGAGTTAGCCAAAAACATTCAGTACTTC.

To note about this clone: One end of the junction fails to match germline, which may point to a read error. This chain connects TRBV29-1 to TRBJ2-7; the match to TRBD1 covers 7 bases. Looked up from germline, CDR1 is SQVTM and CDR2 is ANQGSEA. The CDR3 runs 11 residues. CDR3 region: CSVQNRGFRVF. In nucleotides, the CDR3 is TGCAGCGTGCAAAACAGGGGATTCAGGGTCTTC.

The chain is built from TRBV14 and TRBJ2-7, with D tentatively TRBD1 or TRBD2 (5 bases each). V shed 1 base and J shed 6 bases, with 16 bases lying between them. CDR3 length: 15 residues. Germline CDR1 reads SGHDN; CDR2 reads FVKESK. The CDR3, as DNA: TGTGCCAGCAGCCAAGCCCGGGACCTGGGAGCCGAGCAGTACTTC. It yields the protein CASSQARDLGAEQYF.

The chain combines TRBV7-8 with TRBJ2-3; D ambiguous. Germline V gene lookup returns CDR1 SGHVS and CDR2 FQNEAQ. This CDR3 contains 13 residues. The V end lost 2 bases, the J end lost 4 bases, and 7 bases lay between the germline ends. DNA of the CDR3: TGTGCCAGCAGCTTACGGCAGTCAGATACGCAGTATTTT. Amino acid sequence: CASSLRQSDTQYF. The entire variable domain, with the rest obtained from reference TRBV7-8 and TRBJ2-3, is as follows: GAGVSQSPRYKVAKRGQDVALRCDPISGHVSLFWYQQALGQGPEFLTYFQNEAQLDKSGLPSDRFFAERPEGSVSTLKIQRTQQEDSAVYLCASSLRQSDTQYFGPGTRLTVL.

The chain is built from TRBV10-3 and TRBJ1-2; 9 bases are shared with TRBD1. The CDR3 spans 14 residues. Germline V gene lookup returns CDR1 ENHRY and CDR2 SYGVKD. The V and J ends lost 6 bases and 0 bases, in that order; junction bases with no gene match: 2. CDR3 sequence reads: CAIRGQGANYGYTF. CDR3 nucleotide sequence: TGTGCCATCAGGGGACAGGGTGCTAACTATGGCTACACCTTC.